This TCR beta chain was sequenced for a study of blood T cells in healthy people across ages (dated by TCRdb to about 2015). A note on the overall study: In model experiments, template switching captured about one uniquely barcoded TCR beta cDNA molecule for every two T cells. To track age-related changes in TCR beta repertoire diversity, the study relied on deep sequencing normalized with unique cDNA molecular identifiers. The donors were split into four age groups: young (average around 15 years), middle-aged (over 35), aged (approximately 59) and long-lived (over 75). To avoid experimental bias, donors of different ages were randomly spread across the sequencing lanes. Two additional independent replicas of 1 million unique cDNA reads from the same blood draw were analyzed for two donors (one aged 18 to 30 and one aged 80 or older). The investigation overall reported the following: Because the CMV infection status of the donors was unknown, age-related changes in expanded clonotypes may potentially have been confounded. Since profiling was done on bulk unsorted PBMCs, naive and antigen-experienced compartments could not be conclusively compared. The percentage of naive T cells measured by flow cytometry correlated strongly with observed TCR beta diversity. As age increased, observed TCR beta diversity per million T cells dropped in a roughly linear way, and a significant reduction was already evident by age 40. Compared with the aged group, the long-lived group had more naive CD4+ T cells, fewer expanded clones and increased TCR diversity, suggesting age selection. Total diversity estimates from one million sequenced T cells were considered lower bounds and underestimates.

The germline V gene encodes CDR1 SGHTA and CDR2 FQGNSA. The CDR3 runs 15 residues from the cysteine to the phenylalanine. Just CDR3 DNA is preserved here, 45 bases in frame from base 1. On this clonotype itself: Its antigen target is currently unknown. One base away lies a much larger clone, so this may be a sequencing read error.

The method behind the library was 5' RACE. TCRdb lists the instrument as Illumina HiSeq 2500. A second roughly 7 to 11 cycle PCR used a sample-barcoded 5' primer and a J-beta primer mix. A unique molecular identifier was introduced onto each TCR beta cDNA molecule by a template-switch 5' adaptor carrying 12 random nucleotides. Each sample yielded at least 2.5 million CDR3-containing paired-end reads. All of the RNA was converted into first-strand cDNA using the Mint cDNA synthesis kit, with a TRBC-specific oligonucleotide serving as the primer. All cDNA was treated with uracil-DNA glycosylase and then went through a first 18-cycle PCR with the universal primers M1SS and BC2_uni_R. As for how the authors treated the data: For normalization, 1 million high-quality reads, each with a distinct molecular identifier, were randomly selected from each sample. Reads sharing molecular identifiers were discarded rather than binned into consensus sequences. MiTCR, set to a Q25 quality threshold and the strictest error-elimination algorithm, was used for CDR3 identification, clonotype clustering and error correction. A nonparametric unseen species model using Euler transformation provided a lower-bound estimate of total TCR beta diversity. The public reads were run again by TCRdb, first through fastp at Q25 and then through MiXCR, and only productive beta chains were kept. Rows matching on CDR3 protein sequence are summarized as one entry with the most common DNA and genes. V and J calls and clone size were set by TCRdb, not the authors. The sample includes some 800,000 distinct CDR3 sequences, with around two fifths observed a single time. The ten biggest clones cover roughly a fifth of the sample.

The donors were some 36 Caucasian individuals from Russia, aged roughly 6 to 90 years, who were systemically healthy. Each donor gave roughly 9 milliliters of peripheral blood, drawn into EDTA-treated Vacutainer tubes. Ficoll-Paque density-gradient centrifugation was used to isolate PBMCs, with at least 7 million per sample. Trizol reagent was used to extract total RNA from the PBMCs, yielding at least 6 micrograms per sample. For every donor, flow cytometry on a PBMC aliquot measured the percentage of naive CD45RAhigh/CD27high T cells. This clonotype originated in a man in his sixties in good health. Rearrangement joined TRBV7-2 to TRBJ2-1; TRBD1 is a weak D gene call, 5 bases matching. The J call is in doubt because the DNA end fits TRBJ2-7 better. What was sequenced was blood. Here is the DNA: TGTGCCAGCAGCTTAGACAGGAGCTCCTACAATGAGCAGTACTTC. Its protein is CASSLDRSSYNEQYF.